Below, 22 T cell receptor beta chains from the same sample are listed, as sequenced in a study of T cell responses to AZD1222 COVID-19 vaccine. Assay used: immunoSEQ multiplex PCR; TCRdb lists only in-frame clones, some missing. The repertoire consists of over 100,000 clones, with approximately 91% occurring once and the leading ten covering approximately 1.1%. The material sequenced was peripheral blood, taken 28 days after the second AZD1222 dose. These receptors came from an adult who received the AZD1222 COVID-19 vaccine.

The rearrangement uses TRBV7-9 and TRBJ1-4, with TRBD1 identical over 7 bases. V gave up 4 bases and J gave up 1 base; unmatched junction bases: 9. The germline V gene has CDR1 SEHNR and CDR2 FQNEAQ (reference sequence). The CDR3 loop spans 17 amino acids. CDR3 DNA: TGTGCCAGCAGCTCGGGATACAGGGGCTTAACTAATGAAAAACTGTTTTTT. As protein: CASSSGYRGLTNEKLFF. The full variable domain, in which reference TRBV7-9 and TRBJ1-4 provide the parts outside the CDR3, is DTGVSQNPRHKITKRGQNVTFRCDPISEHNRLYWYRQTLGQGPEFLTYFQNEAQLEKSRLLSDRFSAERPKGSFSTLEIQRTEQGDSAMYLCASSSGYRGLTNEKLFFGSGTQLSVL.

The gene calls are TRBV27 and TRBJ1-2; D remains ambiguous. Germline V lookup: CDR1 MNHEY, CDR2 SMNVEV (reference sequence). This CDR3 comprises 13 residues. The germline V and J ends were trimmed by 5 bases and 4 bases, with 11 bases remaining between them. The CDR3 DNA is TGTGCCAGCAGTCGTCATGACGCCTATGGCTACACCTTC. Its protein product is CASSRHDAYGYTF.

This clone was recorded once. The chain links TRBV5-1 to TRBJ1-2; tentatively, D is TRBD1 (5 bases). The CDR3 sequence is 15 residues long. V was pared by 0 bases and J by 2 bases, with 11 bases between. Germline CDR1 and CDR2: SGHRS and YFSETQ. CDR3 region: CASSLAGELNYGYTF. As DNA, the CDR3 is TGCGCCAGCAGCTTGGCGGGGGAGCTAAACTATGGCTACACCTTC.

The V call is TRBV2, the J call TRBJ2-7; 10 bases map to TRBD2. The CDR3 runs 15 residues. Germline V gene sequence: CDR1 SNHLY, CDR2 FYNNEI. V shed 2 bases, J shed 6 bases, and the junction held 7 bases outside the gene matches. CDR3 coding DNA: TGTGCCAGCAGTGAATCTAGCGGGAGAACGGGCGAGCAGTACTTC. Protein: CASSESSGRTGEQYF. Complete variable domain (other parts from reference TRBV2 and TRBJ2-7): EPEVTQTPSHQVTQMGQEVILRCVPISNHLYFYWYRQILGQKVEFLVSFYNNEISEKSEIFDDQFSVERPDGSNFTLKIRSTKLEDSAMYFCASSESSGRTGEQYFGPGTRLTVT.

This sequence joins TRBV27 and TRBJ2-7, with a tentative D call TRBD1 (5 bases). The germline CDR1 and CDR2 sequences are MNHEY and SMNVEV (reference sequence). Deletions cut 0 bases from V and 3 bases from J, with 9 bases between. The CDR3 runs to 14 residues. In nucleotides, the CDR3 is TGTGCCAGCAGTTTATCTCAGGGATACTACGAGCAGTACTTC. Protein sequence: CASSLSQGYYEQYF.

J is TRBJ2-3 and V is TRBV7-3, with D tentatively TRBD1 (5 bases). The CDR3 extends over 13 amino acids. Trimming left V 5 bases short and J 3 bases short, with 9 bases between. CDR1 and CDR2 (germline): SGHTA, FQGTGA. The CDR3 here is CASSPAGTDTQYF. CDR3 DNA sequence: TGTGCCAGCAGCCCGGCAGGGACAGATACGCAGTATTTT.

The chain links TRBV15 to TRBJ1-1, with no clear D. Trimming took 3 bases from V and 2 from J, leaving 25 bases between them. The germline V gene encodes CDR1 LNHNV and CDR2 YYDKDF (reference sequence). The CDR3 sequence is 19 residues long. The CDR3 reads CATSRPDAGDFWVNTEAFF. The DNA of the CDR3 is TGTGCCACCAGCAGGCCCGACGCCGGTGACTTTTGGGTCAACACTGAAGCTTTCTTT. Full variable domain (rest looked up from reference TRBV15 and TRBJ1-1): DAMVIQNPRYQVTQFGKPVTLSCSQTLNHNVMYWYQQKSSQAPKLLFHYYDKDFNNEADTPDNFQSRRPNTSFCFLDIRSPGLGDTAMYLCATSRPDAGDFWVNTEAFFGQGTRLTVV.

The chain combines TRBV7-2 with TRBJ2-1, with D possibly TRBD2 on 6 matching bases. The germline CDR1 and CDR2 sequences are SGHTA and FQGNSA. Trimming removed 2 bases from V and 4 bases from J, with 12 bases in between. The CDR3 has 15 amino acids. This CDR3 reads CASSLSSGTYNEQFF. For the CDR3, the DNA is TGTGCCAGCAGCTTAAGTAGCGGAACATACAATGAGCAGTTCTTC.

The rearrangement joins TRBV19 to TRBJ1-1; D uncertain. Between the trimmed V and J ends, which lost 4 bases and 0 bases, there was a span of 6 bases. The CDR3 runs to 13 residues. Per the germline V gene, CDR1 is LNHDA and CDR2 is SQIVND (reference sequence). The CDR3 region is CASSTSLNTEAFF. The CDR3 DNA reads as TGTGCCAGTAGTACTTCTTTGAACACTGAAGCTTTCTTT. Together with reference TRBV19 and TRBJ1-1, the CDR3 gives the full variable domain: DGGITQSPKYLFRKEGQNVTLSCEQNLNHDAMYWYRQDPGQGLRLIYYSQIVNDFQKGDIAEGYSVSREKKESFPLTVTSAQKNPTAFYLCASSTSLNTEAFFGQGTRLTVV.

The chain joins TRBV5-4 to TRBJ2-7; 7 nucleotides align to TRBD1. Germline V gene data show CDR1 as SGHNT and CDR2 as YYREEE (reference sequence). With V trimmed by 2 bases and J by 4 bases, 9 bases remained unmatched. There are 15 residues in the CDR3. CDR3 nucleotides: TGTGCCAGCAGCTTATCGACAGGGTCGCGGTACGAGCAGTACTTC. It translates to CASSLSTGSRYEQYF.

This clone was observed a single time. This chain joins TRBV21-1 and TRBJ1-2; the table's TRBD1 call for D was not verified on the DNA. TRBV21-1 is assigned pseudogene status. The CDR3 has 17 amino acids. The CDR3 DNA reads TGTGCCAGCAGCAAAGTGGGACAGGGCTTTGAAGTCTATGGCTACACCTTC. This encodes CASSKVGQGFEVYGYTF.

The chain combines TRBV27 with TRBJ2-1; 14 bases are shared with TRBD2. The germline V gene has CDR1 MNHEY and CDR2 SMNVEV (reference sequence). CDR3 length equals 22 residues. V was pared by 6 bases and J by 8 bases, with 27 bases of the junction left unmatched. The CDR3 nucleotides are TGTGCCAGCAGAGCGCTGACAGTCTCGACTAGCGGGAGGGCCTTGGACCGCTATGAGCAGTTCTTC. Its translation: CASRALTVSTSGRALDRYEQFF.

The CDR3 sequence: CASSVASGRTSGYGYTF. CDR3 bases: TGTGCCAGCAGCGTAGCCTCGGGCCGGACTTCGGGCTATGGCTACACCTTC. V gene TRBV9 combines with J gene TRBJ1-2; D remains unclear. The V gene lost 0 bases and the J gene lost 4 bases, with 19 bases spanning the gap. CDR3 length: 17 residues. Germline V gene lookup returns CDR1 SGDLS and CDR2 YYNGEE.

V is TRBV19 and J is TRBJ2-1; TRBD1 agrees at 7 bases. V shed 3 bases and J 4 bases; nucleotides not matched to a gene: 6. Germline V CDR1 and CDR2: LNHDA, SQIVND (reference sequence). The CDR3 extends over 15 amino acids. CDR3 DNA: TGTGCCAGTAGTATTTCCGGGACAGAATACAATGAGCAGTTCTTC. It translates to CASSISGTEYNEQFF.

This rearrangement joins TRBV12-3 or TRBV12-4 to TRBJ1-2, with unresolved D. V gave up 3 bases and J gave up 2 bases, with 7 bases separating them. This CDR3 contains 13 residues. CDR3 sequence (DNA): TGTGCCAGCAGTTTCGGCACGAACTATGGCTACACCTTC. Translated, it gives CASSFGTNYGYTF.

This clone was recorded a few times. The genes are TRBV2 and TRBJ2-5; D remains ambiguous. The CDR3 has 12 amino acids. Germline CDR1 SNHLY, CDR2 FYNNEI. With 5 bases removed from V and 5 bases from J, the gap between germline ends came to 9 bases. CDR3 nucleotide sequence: TGTGCCAGCAGTAGCCAGGCGGAGACCCAGTACTTC. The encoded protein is CASSSQAETQYF.

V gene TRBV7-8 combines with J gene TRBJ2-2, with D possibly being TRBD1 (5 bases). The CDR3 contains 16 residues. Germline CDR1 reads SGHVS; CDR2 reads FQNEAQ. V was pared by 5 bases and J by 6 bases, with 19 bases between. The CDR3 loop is CASSGAHGRGPGELFF. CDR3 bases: TGTGCCAGCAGCGGGGCCCATGGGCGTGGGCCCGGGGAGCTGTTTTTT.

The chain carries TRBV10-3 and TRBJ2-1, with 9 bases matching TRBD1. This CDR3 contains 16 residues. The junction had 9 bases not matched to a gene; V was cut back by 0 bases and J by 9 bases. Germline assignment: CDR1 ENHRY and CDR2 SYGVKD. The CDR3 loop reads CAISESATGQGSEQFF. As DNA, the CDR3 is TGTGCCATCAGTGAGTCTGCGACGGGACAGGGAAGTGAGCAGTTCTTC.

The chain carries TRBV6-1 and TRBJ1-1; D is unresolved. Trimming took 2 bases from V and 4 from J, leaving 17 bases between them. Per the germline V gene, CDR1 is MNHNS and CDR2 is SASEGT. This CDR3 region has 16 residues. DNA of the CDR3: TGTGCCAGCAGTGAAAGCCTCCGGGCCCGGGGCACTGAAGCTTTCTTT. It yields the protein CASSESLRARGTEAFF.

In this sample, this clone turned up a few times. CDR3 DNA sequence: TGTGCCAGCAGCCAGATACTAGCGGGATACTACAATGAGCAGTTCTTC. This translates into CASSQILAGYYNEQFF. V and J are TRBV13 and TRBJ2-1, with TRBD2 matching 10 bases. This CDR3 region has 16 residues. Germline assignment: CDR1 PRHDT and CDR2 FYEKMQ (reference sequence). J was trimmed by 3 bases and V by 5 bases; bases with no gene match: 7.

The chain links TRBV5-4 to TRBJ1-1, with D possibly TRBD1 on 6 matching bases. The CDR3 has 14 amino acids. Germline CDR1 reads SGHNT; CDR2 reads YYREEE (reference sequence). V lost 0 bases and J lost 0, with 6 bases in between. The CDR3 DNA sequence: TGTGCCAGCAGCTTGGACAGGGTGAACACTGAAGCTTTCTTT. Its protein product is CASSLDRVNTEAFF.

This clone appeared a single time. CDR3 amino acids: CSAKQDYGYTF. The CDR3 nucleotides are TGCAGTGCTAAACAGGATTATGGCTACACCTTC. This chain joins TRBV20-1 and TRBJ1-2, with D possibly matching TRBD1 (5 bases). V was shortened by 4 bases and J by 5 bases, with 8 bases between the two germline ends. The germline V gene encodes CDR1 DFQATT and CDR2 SNEGSKA (reference sequence). CDR3 size: 11 residues.